These 15 T cell receptor beta chains share one sample of origin, sequenced in a study of blood T cell repertoires in COVID-19. The data were produced by immunoSEQ multiplex PCR, yet TCRdb's version contains in-frame clones alone and is incomplete. The sample carries approximately 430,000 clones, 86% recorded once. Sequences were obtained from peripheral blood. These receptors all come from a woman aged 25 to 39 with active or convalescent COVID-19.

This chain links TRBV3-1 (or the pseudogene TRBV3-2) with TRBJ1-2; 8 bases are a match to TRBD1. The length of the CDR3 is 12 residues. Germline CDR1 and CDR2: LGHDT and YNNKEL (reference sequence). The trim removed 5 bases at V and 8 bases at J, leaving 4 bases unmatched. CDR3 loop: CASSRDRRGYTF. Here the CDR3 DNA reads TGTGCCAGCAGCAGGGACAGGCGGGGCTACACCTTC.

J is TRBJ2-7 and V is TRBV29-1; 8 bases agree with TRBD1. Losses at the gene ends were 5 bases for V and 0 bases for J; bases not matched to a gene: 15. From germline, CDR1 is SQVTM and CDR2 ANQGSEA. This CDR3 contains 17 residues. CDR3 bases: TGCAGCGTTTGTGAAGTCTGGACAGGGATTAGCTCCTACGAGCAGTACTTC. Protein product: CSVCEVWTGISSYEQYF.

To note about this clone: Other DNA sequences of this sample code for an identical CDR3. The rearrangement joins TRBV12-3 or TRBV12-4 to TRBJ1-2; 7 nucleotides align to TRBD1. The V gene end was trimmed by 6 bases and the J gene end by 5 bases; junction bases not matched to a gene: 6. CDR3 size: 13 residues. CDR3 loop: CASSLGQTYGYTF. In DNA form, the CDR3 reads TGTGCCAGCAGCCTGGGACAGACGTATGGCTACACCTTC.

The chain couples TRBV3-1 (or the pseudogene TRBV3-2) to TRBJ2-2; D is uncertain. The CDR3 is 16 residues long. Germline CDR1 and CDR2: LGHDT and YNNKEL (reference sequence). Trimming took off 4 bases at V and 1 base at J, with 13 bases between the two ends. The CDR3 is CASSPSLTGNTGELFF. As DNA, the CDR3 is TGTGCCAGCAGCCCCTCCTTGACTGGGAACACCGGGGAGCTGTTTTTT.

The chain uses TRBV27 and TRBJ1-6; D unclear. V was shortened by 11 bases and J by 0 bases, with 11 bases between the two germline ends. Germline V lookup: CDR1 MNHEY, CDR2 SMNVEV (reference sequence). This CDR3 contains 14 residues. This CDR3 is CACGRSSYNSPLHF. The CDR3 bases are TGTGCCTGCGGCCGCAGCTCCTATAATTCACCCCTCCACTTT.

This rearrangement joins TRBV30 to TRBJ2-5; 8 bases are shared with TRBD1. V trimming: 0 bases; J trimming: 3 bases; junction bases outside the gene matches: 0. The CDR3 sequence is 13 residues long. Germline lookup yields CDR1 GTSNPN and CDR2 SVGIG (reference sequence). The CDR3 loop is CAWSVQGEETQYF. CDR3 DNA sequence: TGTGCCTGGAGTGTACAGGGGGAAGAGACCCAGTACTTC. Variable domain in full (rest from reference TRBV30 and TRBJ2-5): SQTIHQWPATLVQPVGSPLSLECTVEGTSNPNLYWYRQAAGRGLQLLFYSVGIGQISSEVPQNLSASRPQDRQFILSSKKLLLSDSGFYLCAWSVQGEETQYFGPGTRLLVL.

The chain employs TRBV19 and TRBJ2-2, with TRBD2 identical over 11 bases. The CDR3 is made up of 15 amino acids. CDR1 is LNHDA and CDR2 is SQIVND in the germline V gene (reference sequence). With 5 bases clipped from V and 5 bases from J, the junction kept 4 bases outside the gene matches. The CDR3 DNA sequence: TGTGCCAGTAGTGCTATAGCGGGAGGGACCGGGGAGCTGTTTTTT. It is translated as CASSAIAGGTGELFF. Filled out from reference TRBV19 and TRBJ2-2, the complete variable domain reads DGGITQSPKYLFRKEGQNVTLSCEQNLNHDAMYWYRQDPGQGLRLIYYSQIVNDFQKGDIAEGYSVSREKKESFPLTVTSAQKNPTAFYLCASSAIAGGTGELFFGEGSRLTVL.

This rearrangement joins TRBV19 to TRBJ1-1, with D perhaps TRBD1 (5 bases). The CDR3 is made up of 14 amino acids. V gave up 8 bases and J gave up 3 bases, with 16 bases separating them. CDR1 and CDR2 (germline): LNHDA, SQIVND (reference sequence). Here the CDR3 DNA reads TGTGCCAGTCTATGGGCGGGGGTGGACACTGAAGCTTTCTTT. Residues: CASLWAGVDTEAFF.

The V and J genes are TRBV4-1 and TRBJ2-3; 10 bases fit TRBD2. This CDR3 has 15 residues. J gave up 4 bases and V 6 bases, and 7 bases lay outside the gene matches. CDR1 and CDR2 from the germline V gene are MGHRA and YSYEKL. The CDR3 nucleotides read TGCGCCAGCAGGCTTCTAGCGGGGGTGGCAGATACGCAGTATTTT. It encodes CASRLLAGVADTQYF.

This clone was recorded once. The chain recombines TRBV4-1 with TRBJ2-7, with D possibly being TRBD2 (5 bases). CDR1 is MGHRA, CDR2 YSYEKL, per germline. The V end was cut by 3 bases, the J end by 5 bases, with 17 bases between. The CDR3 runs 15 residues. As DNA, the CDR3 is TGCGCCAGCAGCCAGCGGACGGAAGCGGTTGACGAGCAGTACTTC. It specifies CASSQRTEAVDEQYF.

This clone was detected once. The chain uses TRBV20-1 and TRBJ2-7; tentative D call: TRBD2 (5 bases). The V gene's germline CDR1 is DFQATT and CDR2 SNEGSKA (reference sequence). Between the trimmed V and J ends, which lost 3 bases and 0 bases, there was a span of 9 bases. The CDR3 spans 13 residues. The CDR3 loop reads CSASRGTSYEQYF. DNA for the CDR3: TGCAGTGCTAGTCGGGGAACCTCCTACGAGCAGTACTTC.

V usage is TRBV15 and J usage is TRBJ2-2; D perhaps matches TRBD2 (5 bases). Trimming stripped 0 bases from V and 7 bases from J, with 12 bases between. Germline V gives CDR1 LNHNV, CDR2 YYDKDF (reference sequence). The CDR3 is 15 residues long. The CDR3 spells CATSRELIASGELFF. The CDR3, as DNA: TGTGCCACCAGCAGAGAGTTGATAGCGAGCGGGGAGCTGTTTTTT.

The chain couples TRBV5-6 to TRBJ1-2; TRBD1 agrees at 8 bases. The CDR3 consists of 18 residues. Germline CDR1 and CDR2: SGHDT and YYEEEE. Unmatched junction bases numbered 15, after V lost 5 bases and J lost 0 bases. Written as DNA, the CDR3 is TGTGCCAGCAGGGAGAGGACAGGGACCACTACAGCTAACTATGGCTACACCTTC. Its translation is CASRERTGTTTANYGYTF.

This clone occurred a few times. J is TRBJ1-5 and V is TRBV6-5, with D perhaps TRBD1 (6 bases). The V and J ends lost 7 bases and 5 bases respectively, with 15 bases between them. In germline, CDR1 is MNHEY, CDR2 SVGAGI. The CDR3 spans 14 residues. CDR3 in amino acids: CASKKTGSHQPQHF. The CDR3 DNA sequence: TGTGCCAGCAAGAAAACAGGGTCCCATCAGCCCCAGCATTTT.

The CDR3 coding sequence is TGTGCCAGTAGTACGCGGAGGAAAGAGGGCTACAATGAGCAGTTCTTC. This sequence encodes CASSTRRKEGYNEQFF. The J gene is TRBJ2-1, the V gene TRBV19; the D gene is possibly TRBD2 (5 bases). The CDR3 contains 16 residues. The V end lost 4 bases, the J end lost 3 bases, and 16 bases lay between the germline ends. The germline V gene encodes CDR1 LNHDA and CDR2 SQIVND (reference sequence).